Following are 8 T cell receptor beta chains from one sample sequenced in a study of identical twins. TCRdb fed the 5' RACE reads into MiXCR, producing one record per CDR3 protein. Of hundreds of thousands of distinct CDR3 sequences in the sample, about 20% were seen once. The same sample was also studied in work on T cells expressing NK-cell markers.

Sequenced sample: PBMCs. These receptors were obtained from a woman between 18 and 30 years old in good health.

This rearrangement joins TRBV11-2 to TRBJ2-2; TRBD1 might be the D (6 bases). V was trimmed by 5 bases and J by 0 bases, leaving 19 bases between them. The length of the CDR3 is 18 residues. The germline CDR1 and CDR2 sequences are SGHAT and FQNNGV. CDR3 amino acids: CASSHPLTGTTNTGELFF. CDR3 bases: TGTGCCAGCAGCCACCCATTGACCGGGACAACGAACACCGGGGAGCTGTTTTTT.

The sample holds a few counts of this clonotype. J is TRBJ2-1 and V is TRBV30; D is perhaps TRBD1 or TRBD2 (5 bases each). V lost 5 bases, J lost 9 bases, and 20 bases lay in between. The germline gives CDR1 GTSNPN, CDR2 SVGIG (reference sequence). The CDR3 covers 14 residues. CDR3 in amino acids: CAWETGRGYSEQFF. CDR3 coding DNA: TGTGCCTGGGAAACGGGACGGGGATATAGTGAGCAGTTCTTC.

The chain recombines TRBV20-1 with TRBJ2-3; possibly TRBD2 for D (6 bases). CDR1 is DFQATT and CDR2 is SNEGSKA in the germline V gene (reference sequence). This CDR3 region has 14 residues. The V end lost 6 bases, the J end lost 5 bases, and 18 bases lay between the germline ends. The CDR3 protein is CSASFIAARDTQYF. The CDR3 DNA follows: TGCAGTGCCTCCTTTATAGCGGCACGAGATACGCAGTATTTT.

This clonotype has just a few counts. Written as DNA, the CDR3 is TGTGCCAGCAGCCAAGAGACTTCTCTGGGGCGACTAGCGGGTTTCACAGATACGCAGTATTTT. This sequence encodes CASSQETSLGRLAGFTDTQYF. The chain combines TRBV4-2 with TRBJ2-3; 10 bases fit TRBD2. Germline V gene data show CDR1 as LGHNA and CDR2 as YNFKEQ. J gave up 2 bases and V 0 bases, and 17 bases lay outside the gene matches. The CDR3 is 21 residues long.

This chain uses TRBV29-1 with TRBJ2-1, with 15 bases matching TRBD2. The junction had 16 bases not matched to a gene; V was cut back by 3 bases and J by 4 bases. The CDR3 covers 20 residues. The V gene's germline CDR1 is SQVTM and CDR2 ANQGSEA. The CDR3 reads CSVEVWGTSGRFIGYNEQFF. DNA for the CDR3: TGCAGCGTTGAGGTGTGGGGGACTAGCGGGAGGTTCATAGGATACAATGAGCAGTTCTTC.

This clonotype was counted a few times. The V gene is TRBV10-3, the J gene TRBJ2-3, with D uncertain. The CDR3 runs to 12 residues. V was shortened by 0 bases and J by 6 bases, with 4 bases between the two germline ends. Germline-derived CDR1 and CDR2 are ENHRY and SYGVKD. This CDR3 is CAISESSDTQYF. The CDR3 DNA is TGTGCCATCAGTGAGTCCAGCGATACGCAGTATTTT.

This clonotype has just a few counts. Compared with germline, one end of the junction differs, possibly owing to a read error. The chain carries TRBV5-1 and TRBJ1-1; D is undetermined. Looked up from germline, CDR1 is SGHRS and CDR2 is YFSETQ. This CDR3 has 13 residues. Here the CDR3 reads CASSFGSNPEAFF. CDR3 coding DNA: TGCGCCAGCAGCTTTGGTTCGAACCCTGAAGCTTTCTTT.

The chain recombines TRBV20-1 with TRBJ2-1; D is ambiguous. The CDR3 sequence is 15 residues long. The V gene lost 0 bases and the J gene lost 7 bases, with 16 bases spanning the gap. Germline V lookup: CDR1 DFQATT, CDR2 SNEGSKA (reference sequence). The CDR3 DNA follows: TGCAGTGCTAGAGATCCATCGATGACTGGTAATGAGCAGTTCTTC. Translated, it gives CSARDPSMTGNEQFF.